Sequencing of this T cell receptor (beta chain) was carried out in a study of T cell responses to AZD1222 COVID-19 vaccine. General study results and limits: The sample set comprised mostly white British donors with more females, and clonal diversity was possibly underestimated. Sampling that yielded the repertoires occurred only after the peak T cell response.

Profiling relied on immunoSEQ multiplex PCR, and the TCRdb table lists in-frame clones only, not all of them. Of around 120,000 clones in the sample, 85% to 90% were seen once. With respect to this clone: What it binds is not known.

The CDR3 sequence is 15 residues long. Germline-derived CDR1 and CDR2 are MNHEY and SVGEGT. The V segment lost 6 bases and the J segment 4 bases; nucleotides outside the gene matches: 7. The V call is TRBV6-2 or TRBV6-3, the J call TRBJ2-7; 12 bases map to TRBD2. This TCR derives from an adult who received the AZD1222 COVID-19 vaccine. Here the sequenced sample was peripheral blood, taken 28 days after the second AZD1222 dose. The CDR3 here is CASSTLAGGRYEQYF. The DNA of the CDR3 is TGTGCCAGCAGCACACTAGCGGGGGGACGTTACGAGCAGTACTTC.